These T cell receptor beta chains were read from a single sample in a study of cytomegalovirus exposure and HLA in healthy donors. Sequencing was performed with immunoSEQ multiplex PCR; in TCRdb, only in-frame clones are kept and a portion is missing. The sample shows 130,000 or so clones, about 76% of them seen only once. Source material: PBMCs. The source of these receptors is a woman in her thirties or forties in good health and CMV-seronegative. Each CDR3 is given with its conserved first and last residue. D genes are given only for firm matches. The listing skips clone size in some rows; elsewhere it reads once, few, many or a size class.

clone_size	v_call	j_call	d_call	cdr3_nt	cdr3_aa
.	TRBV7-3	TRBJ2-2	TRBD2	TGTGCCAGCAGCCCCCGAGGGACTAGCGGGGGGTTCGGTGGGGCCGGGGAGCTGTTTTTT	CASSPRGTSGGFGGAGELFF
few	TRBV14	TRBJ2-5	.	TGTGCCAGCAGCCGGGGACTTCAAGAGACCCAGTACTTC	CASSRGLQETQYF
.	TRBV11-1	TRBJ1-1	TRBD1	TGTGCCAGCAGCCCGACAGGGGGCACTGAAGCTTTCTTT	CASSPTGGTEAFF
.	TRBV28	TRBJ1-1	TRBD1	TGTGCCAGCAGTCCGACAGGGGTGGTCACTGAAGCTTTCTTT	CASSPTGVVTEAFF
once	TRBV18	TRBJ1-2	TRBD1	TGTGCCAGCTCACCCAGAGACTGGGACAGGGATGGCTACACCTTC	CASSPRDWDRDGYTF
.	TRBV19	TRBJ2-3	.	TGTGCCAGTAGTATAGTTGGCTCAGGGCGGGAACATCCGCATTTT	CASSIVGSGREHPHF
once	TRBV7-9	TRBJ2-1	TRBD2	TGTGCCAGCAGCTCGTATATTGCGGGAGTAGACAATGAGCAGTTCTTC	CASSSYIAGVDNEQFF
.	TRBV5-1	TRBJ2-3	TRBD2	TGCGCCAGCAGCTTGGTAGCGGGGCGCACAGATACGCAGTATTTC	CASSLVAGRTDTQYF
few	TRBV7-6	TRBJ2-7	.	TGTGCCAGCAGCTTAGTTCCGGGGGACTACGAGCAGTACTTC	CASSLVPGDYEQYF
.	TRBV6-5	TRBJ1-5	TRBD1	TGTGCCAGCAGCCAGACAGGGCATAATCAGCCCCAGCATTTT	CASSQTGHNQPQHF